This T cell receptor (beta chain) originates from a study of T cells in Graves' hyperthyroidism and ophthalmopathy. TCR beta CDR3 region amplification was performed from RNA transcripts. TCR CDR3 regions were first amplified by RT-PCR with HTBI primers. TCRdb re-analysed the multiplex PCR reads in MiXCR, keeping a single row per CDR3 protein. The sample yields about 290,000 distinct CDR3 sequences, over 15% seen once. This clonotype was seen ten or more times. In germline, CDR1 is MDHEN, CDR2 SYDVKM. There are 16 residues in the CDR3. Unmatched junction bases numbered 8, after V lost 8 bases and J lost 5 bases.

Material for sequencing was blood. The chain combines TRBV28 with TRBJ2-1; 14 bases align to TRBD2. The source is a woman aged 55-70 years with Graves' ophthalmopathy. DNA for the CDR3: TGTGCCAGCCATCACCGACTAGCGGGAGGGGACAATGAGCAGTTCTTC. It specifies CASHHRLAGGDNEQFF.